This TCR beta chain was recovered during a study of T cells after posttransplantation cyclophosphamide. Overall study results and limits: Recipient CMV seropositivity and CMV reactivation strongly tracked TRB clonality. Tissue-infiltrating T cells from skin or gut overlapped little with blood T cells. Donor CD8+ memory clones often dominated recipient blood repertoires at later times.

The V gene's germline CDR1 is SGHAT and CDR2 FQNNGV. The CDR3 length is 15 residues. With 1 base removed from V and 3 bases from J, the gap between germline ends came to 13 bases. TCRdb's table, derived via immunoSEQ multiplex PCR, lists solely in-frame clones and lacks some. The sample contains about 20,000 clones, over 95% of which appear only once. In this sample, this clone turned up once. Antigen: not known. Cells defined as naive were viable CD3+CD4+ or CD3+CD8+ and CCR7+CD45RA+CD45RO-CD95-CD27+CD28+. This rearrangement joins TRBV11-2 to TRBJ2-7, with D possibly matching TRBD2 (6 bases). Sample: naive CD4+ T cells sorted from PBMCs. The receptor comes from a man in his forties in good health, CMV-negative, and a related stem cell transplant donor. The DNA for the CDR3 is TGTGCCAGCAGCTTAGGGCCAGGGACTTTCTACGAGCAGTACTTC. It translates to CASSLGPGTFYEQYF.